The 10 T cell receptor beta chains presented below share a single source sample, sequenced in a study of blood T cell repertoires in COVID-19. Method: immunoSEQ multiplex PCR; TCRdb's copy keeps in-frame clones and lacks some. The table has 150,000 to 200,000 clones, under 90% seen once. The sample taken for sequencing was peripheral blood. The receptors here all came from a woman between 65 and 79 years old with COVID-19, enrolled during active disease.

The V and J genes are TRBV27 and TRBJ1-1; tentative D call: TRBD1 (5 bases). The V end lost 5 bases, the J end lost 4 bases, and 11 bases lay between the germline ends. Germline V gives CDR1 MNHEY, CDR2 SMNVEV (reference sequence). The CDR3 contains 13 residues. The CDR3 coding sequence is TGTGCCAGCAGTAGGGGTTCGGGCACTGAAGCTTTCTTT. Translating it yields CASSRGSGTEAFF.

The V gene is TRBV30, the J gene TRBJ1-1; 8 bases line up with TRBD1. The CDR3 sequence is 14 residues long. The germline V gene has CDR1 GTSNPN and CDR2 SVGIG (reference sequence). Germline trimming cut 4 bases from V and 2 bases from J; bases unmatched to any gene: 6. The CDR3 sequence: CAWITGGTNTEAFF. CDR3 sequence (DNA): TGTGCCTGGATTACAGGGGGAACAAACACTGAAGCTTTCTTT.

This clone was recorded once. The V gene is TRBV20-1, the J gene TRBJ2-7, with 8 nucleotides matching TRBD1. The CDR3 extends over 11 amino acids. Germline values: CDR1 DFQATT, CDR2 SNEGSKA (reference sequence). CDR3 bases: TGCAGCGCGGACAGGGAGCGCGAGCAGTACTTC. This gives the protein CSADREREQYF.

CDR3 bases: TGTGCCAGCAGCACCTCGGGGGGTACGGCACCCCTCCACTTT. Translation: CASSTSGGTAPLHF. The chain has TRBV9 and TRBJ1-6; TRBD1 might be the D (5 bases). Trimming removed 4 bases from V and 11 bases from J, with 16 bases in between. This CDR3 has 14 residues. Looked up from germline, CDR1 is SGDLS and CDR2 is YYNGEE.

The chain combines TRBV2 with TRBJ1-2; D not certain. The V gene's germline CDR1 is SNHLY and CDR2 FYNNEI. Trimming removed 6 bases from V and 8 bases from J, with 10 bases in between. CDR3 size: 11 residues. This CDR3 reads CASRPERGYTF. For the CDR3, the DNA is TGTGCCAGCAGACCAGAGCGGGGCTACACCTTC.

The chain links TRBV4-2 to TRBJ2-3, with 7 bases identical to TRBD1. CDR1 is LGHNA and CDR2 is YNFKEQ in the germline V gene. The trim removed 6 bases at V and 4 bases at J, leaving 10 bases unmatched. The CDR3 has 15 residues. The CDR3 DNA reads as TGTGCCAGCAGACCCGACAGGGAAGGGGCAGATACGCAGTATTTT. Translated, it gives CASRPDREGADTQYF.

The CDR3 loop is CASSLKLRGGAGYTF. The DNA of the CDR3 is TGTGCCAGCAGTTTAAAACTCAGGGGTGGGGCTGGCTACACCTTC. J is TRBJ1-2 and V is TRBV28; a weak D match, TRBD1 (6 bases). The CDR3 loop spans 15 amino acids. With 2 bases removed from V and 7 bases from J, the gap between germline ends came to 17 bases. Germline-derived CDR1 and CDR2 are MDHEN and SYDVKM.

The genes are TRBV27 and TRBJ2-7, with 8 nucleotides matching TRBD1. J was trimmed by 0 bases and V by 7 bases; bases with no gene match: 8. The CDR3 covers 15 residues. Per the germline V gene, CDR1 is MNHEY and CDR2 is SMNVEV (reference sequence). CDR3 sequence (DNA): TGTGCCAGCACCCCCCGGGACAGGAACTCCTACGAGCAGTACGTC. Encoded protein: CASTPRDRNSYEQYV.

The chain uses TRBV19 and TRBJ1-2; D call uncertain. CDR3 size: 11 residues. V lost 7 bases and J 5 bases, leaving 8 bases between the germline ends. Germline V CDR1 and CDR2: LNHDA, SQIVND (reference sequence). CDR3 DNA sequence: TGTGCCAGTACCACGACTTATGGCTACACCTTC. It yields the protein CASTTTYGYTF.

The CDR3 reads CASSQDGTTKGYTF. The CDR3, as DNA: TGTGCCAGCAGCCAAGACGGGACAACTAAGGGCTACACCTTC. The chain employs TRBV14 and TRBJ1-2; tentative D call: TRBD1 (6 bases). This CDR3 spans 14 amino acids. The V and J ends lost 0 bases and 8 bases respectively, with 13 bases between them. The germline CDR1 and CDR2 sequences are SGHDN and FVKESK.